Listed below are T cell receptor beta chains from one sample, sequenced in a study of T cell responses to AZD1222 COVID-19 vaccine. The assay was immunoSEQ multiplex PCR, and TCRdb's table has in-frame clones only and misses some. The sample comprises approximately 130,000 clones, approximately 90% of which are singletons, and 1.5% to 2% rests with the top ten. This sample comprised peripheral blood, obtained on day 0 of AZD1222 vaccination. The source of these receptors is an adult in good health. CDR3s include the opening cysteine and the closing phenylalanine or tryptophan. The D gene is left open where the match is weak. Rows give clone size only sometimes, using once, few, many, or a class for an expanded clone.

CDR3 protein: CASRYPGQGLHEQFF
CDR3 DNA: TGTGCCAGCAGGTATCCGGGACAGGGCCTTCATGAGCAGTTCTTC
J gene: TRBJ2-1
clone size: NA
D gene: TRBD1
V gene: TRBV5-6

CDR3 protein: CAWTRGGLNTEAFF
CDR3 DNA: TGTGCCTGGACGAGGGGAGGGCTGAACACTGAAGCTTTCTTT
J gene: TRBJ1-1
clone size: once
D gene: NA
V gene: TRBV30

CDR3 protein: CASSLAVGDTEAFF
CDR3 DNA: TGTGCCAGCAGCTTGGCGGTGGGGGACACTGAAGCTTTCTTT
J gene: TRBJ1-1
clone size: NA
D gene: NA
V gene: TRBV5-4

CDR3 protein: CASSLPTQENYGYTF
CDR3 DNA: TGCGCCAGCAGCCTACCCACACAGGAAAACTATGGCTACACCTTC
J gene: TRBJ1-2
clone size: few
D gene: NA
V gene: TRBV5-1

CDR3 protein: CASSIGDRGFTEAFF
CDR3 DNA: TGTGCCAGTAGTATAGGGGACAGGGGGTTCACTGAAGCTTTCTTT
J gene: TRBJ1-1
clone size: NA
D gene: TRBD1
V gene: TRBV19

CDR3 protein: CATSGSTAQGTQYF
CDR3 DNA: TGTGCCACCAGTGGTTCGACAGCACAGGGTACGCAGTATTTT
J gene: TRBJ2-3
clone size: NA
D gene: NA
V gene: TRBV24-1

CDR3 protein: CAISGMGNSPLHF
CDR3 DNA: TGTGCCATCAGTGGGATGGGTAATTCACCCCTCCACTTT
J gene: TRBJ1-6
clone size: NA
D gene: NA
V gene: TRBV10-3

CDR3 protein: CASSSKRGFDYEQYF
CDR3 DNA: TGTGCCAGCAGTTCAAAGCGGGGATTCGACTACGAGCAGTACTTC
J gene: TRBJ2-7
clone size: NA
D gene: TRBD2
V gene: TRBV28

CDR3 protein: CASSLRGQVDYEQYF
CDR3 DNA: TGTGCCAGCAGCTTGAGGGGGCAGGTCGACTACGAGCAGTACTTC
J gene: TRBJ2-7
clone size: NA
D gene: TRBD1
V gene: TRBV5-6

CDR3 protein: CAIRQGAANTEAFF
CDR3 DNA: TGTGCCATCAGACAGGGGGCGGCGAACACTGAAGCTTTCTTT
J gene: TRBJ1-1
clone size: NA
D gene: TRBD1
V gene: TRBV10-3

CDR3 protein: CAWSGTGVVQYF
CDR3 DNA: TGTGCCTGGAGCGGGACAGGGGTTGTGCAGTACTTC
J gene: TRBJ2-7
clone size: once
D gene: TRBD1
V gene: TRBV30

CDR3 protein: CASSQETNRAGELFF
CDR3 DNA: TGTGCCAGCAGCCAAGAGACAAATCGGGCCGGGGAGCTGTTTTTT
J gene: TRBJ2-2
clone size: NA
D gene: NA
V gene: TRBV14

CDR3 protein: CASSQTSARLAGGGDEQFF
CDR3 DNA: TGCGCCAGCAGCCAAACGTCGGCCCGCCTAGCGGGGGGCGGAGATGAGCAGTTCTTC
J gene: TRBJ2-1
clone size: NA
D gene: TRBD2
V gene: TRBV4-3

CDR3 protein: CASTKPGGVEAFF
CDR3 DNA: TGTGCCAGCACCAAGCCAGGGGGCGTTGAAGCTTTCTTT
J gene: TRBJ1-1
clone size: NA
D gene: TRBD1
V gene: TRBV6-5

CDR3 protein: CASSVSDTEAFF
CDR3 DNA: TGTGCCAGCAGCGTTAGCGACACTGAAGCTTTCTTT
J gene: TRBJ1-1
clone size: NA
D gene: NA
V gene: TRBV9

CDR3 protein: CAISVQGADTEAFF
CDR3 DNA: TGTGCCATCAGCGTACAGGGGGCCGACACTGAAGCTTTCTTT
J gene: TRBJ1-1
clone size: NA
D gene: TRBD1
V gene: TRBV10-3

CDR3 protein: CASSDNKVDQPQHF
CDR3 DNA: TGTGCCAGCAGTGATAATAAGGTTGATCAGCCCCAGCATTTT
J gene: TRBJ1-5
clone size: NA
D gene: NA
V gene: TRBV6-4

CDR3 protein: CASSLGWGRGNTEAFF
CDR3 DNA: TGCGCCAGCAGCTTGGGATGGGGCAGAGGGAACACTGAAGCTTTCTTT
J gene: TRBJ1-1
clone size: NA
D gene: NA
V gene: TRBV5-1

CDR3 protein: CASSDRVEAFF
CDR3 DNA: TGTGCCAGCAGCGACAGGGTTGAAGCTTTCTTT
J gene: TRBJ1-1
clone size: NA
D gene: TRBD1
V gene: TRBV5-4

CDR3 protein: CASSQDRDSRNYGYTF
CDR3 DNA: TGTGCCAGCAGCCAAGATCGGGACTCACGAAACTATGGCTACACCTTC
J gene: TRBJ1-2
clone size: NA
D gene: NA
V gene: TRBV13

CDR3 protein: CASSQDLQGVGTEAFF
CDR3 DNA: TGTGCCAGCAGCCAAGATCTGCAGGGGGTAGGCACTGAAGCTTTCTTT
J gene: TRBJ1-1
clone size: NA
D gene: TRBD1
V gene: TRBV14

CDR3 protein: CASSQVGQGTEAFF
CDR3 DNA: TGCGCCAGCAGCCAAGTGGGGCAGGGGACTGAAGCTTTCTTT
J gene: TRBJ1-1
clone size: once
D gene: NA
V gene: TRBV4-3

CDR3 protein: CASSTPPAALRNSPLHF
CDR3 DNA: TGTGCCAGCAGCACACCACCGGCGGCTCTTCGTAATTCACCCCTCCACTTT
J gene: TRBJ1-6
clone size: NA
D gene: NA
V gene: TRBV28

CDR3 protein: CASTGTLSSGANVLTF
CDR3 DNA: TGCGCCAGCACCGGGACTTTAAGCTCTGGGGCCAACGTCCTGACTTTC
J gene: TRBJ2-6
clone size: NA
D gene: NA
V gene: TRBV4-1

CDR3 protein: CATSRLGQGNYGYTF
CDR3 DNA: TGTGCCACCAGCAGATTAGGACAGGGGAACTATGGCTACACCTTC
J gene: TRBJ1-2
clone size: NA
D gene: TRBD1
V gene: TRBV15

CDR3 protein: CASSQELRTNTDTQYF
CDR3 DNA: TGCGCCAGCAGCCAAGAGTTGCGCACCAACACAGATACGCAGTATTTT
J gene: TRBJ2-3
clone size: NA
D gene: NA
V gene: TRBV4-1

CDR3 protein: CASSPTGTNGYTF
CDR3 DNA: TGCGCCAGCAGCCCAACAGGGACCAATGGCTACACCTTC
J gene: TRBJ1-2
clone size: once
D gene: NA
V gene: TRBV4-3

CDR3 protein: CASSLYRGAGYTF
CDR3 DNA: TGTGCCAGCAGCTTGTACAGGGGAGCTGGCTACACCTTC
J gene: TRBJ1-2
clone size: once
D gene: TRBD1
V gene: TRBV7-3

CDR3 protein: CASSFVGRTTYNEQFF
CDR3 DNA: TGTGCCAGCAGCTTTGTGGGGAGAACCACCTACAATGAGCAGTTCTTC
J gene: TRBJ2-1
clone size: NA
D gene: NA
V gene: TRBV13

CDR3 protein: CASGQVGNQPQHF
CDR3 DNA: TGTGCCAGCGGGCAGGTAGGCAATCAGCCCCAGCATTTT
J gene: TRBJ1-5
clone size: NA
D gene: NA
V gene: TRBV9

CDR3 protein: CASSSKDLSGNTIYF
CDR3 DNA: TGTGCCAGTAGTTCCAAGGACCTCTCTGGAAACACCATATATTTT
J gene: TRBJ1-3
clone size: NA
D gene: NA
V gene: TRBV19

CDR3 protein: CAIKRQGSTEAFF
CDR3 DNA: TGTGCCATCAAGAGGCAGGGAAGCACTGAAGCTTTCTTT
J gene: TRBJ1-1
clone size: NA
D gene: NA
V gene: TRBV10-3

CDR3 protein: CASSAGTGLGNQPQHF
CDR3 DNA: TGTGCCAGCAGCGCTGGGACAGGGTTGGGCAATCAGCCCCAGCATTTT
J gene: TRBJ1-5
clone size: NA
D gene: TRBD1
V gene: TRBV5-4

CDR3 protein: CAWSGGGDRYGYTF
CDR3 DNA: TGTGCCTGGAGTGGAGGGGGAGATAGGTATGGCTACACCTTC
J gene: TRBJ1-2
clone size: few
D gene: NA
V gene: TRBV30

CDR3 protein: CASSSGISTDTQYF
CDR3 DNA: TGTGCCAGCAGCAGCGGGATCAGCACAGATACGCAGTATTTT
J gene: TRBJ2-3
clone size: NA
D gene: TRBD2
V gene: TRBV11-3

CDR3 protein: CASSPSQGPEAFF
CDR3 DNA: TGTGCCAGCTCACCTTCCCAGGGCCCTGAAGCTTTCTTT
J gene: TRBJ1-1
clone size: NA
D gene: NA
V gene: TRBV18

CDR3 protein: CASSSPPGYEQYF
CDR3 DNA: TGTGCCAGCAGTTCCCCCCCCGGCTACGAGCAGTACTTC
J gene: TRBJ2-7
clone size: NA
D gene: NA
V gene: TRBV28

CDR3 protein: CASSGPQGNNQPQHF
CDR3 DNA: TGTGCCAGCTCAGGACCACAGGGAAACAATCAGCCCCAGCATTTT
J gene: TRBJ1-5
clone size: NA
D gene: NA
V gene: TRBV18

CDR3 protein: CSVVGSSYSTDTQYF
CDR3 DNA: TGCAGCGTTGTGGGTAGCTCCTATAGCACAGATACGCAGTATTTT
J gene: TRBJ2-3
clone size: NA
D gene: NA
V gene: TRBV29-1

CDR3 protein: CASSLSQYEQYF
CDR3 DNA: TGTGCCAGCAGCTTGAGTCAGTACGAGCAGTACTTC
J gene: TRBJ2-7
clone size: NA
D gene: NA
V gene: TRBV5-6

CDR3 protein: CATSKDVHPYEQYF
CDR3 DNA: TGTGCCACCAGCAAAGATGTTCATCCCTACGAGCAGTACTTC
J gene: TRBJ2-7
clone size: NA
D gene: NA
V gene: TRBV15